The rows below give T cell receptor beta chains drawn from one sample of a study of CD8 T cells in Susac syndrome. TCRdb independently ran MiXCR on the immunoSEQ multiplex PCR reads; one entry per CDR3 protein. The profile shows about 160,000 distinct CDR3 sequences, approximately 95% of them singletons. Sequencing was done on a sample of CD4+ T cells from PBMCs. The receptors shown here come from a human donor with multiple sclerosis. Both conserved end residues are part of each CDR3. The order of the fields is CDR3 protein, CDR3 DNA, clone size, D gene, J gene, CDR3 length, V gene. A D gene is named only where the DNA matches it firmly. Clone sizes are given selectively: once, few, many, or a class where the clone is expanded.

CDR3: CASSPNEGQGIEAFF; DNA: TGTGCCAGCTCCCCAAATGAGGGACAGGGGATTGAAGCTTTCTTT; size: NA; D: TRBD1; J: TRBJ1-1; length: 15; V: TRBV18
CDR3: CASGRGLTNTGELFF; DNA: TGTGCCAGCGGCCGGGGTCTGACAAACACCGGGGAGCTGTTTTTT; size: NA; D: NA; J: TRBJ2-2; length: 15; V: TRBV12-3/TRBV12-4
CDR3: CATLGRGSEQPQHF; DNA: TGTGCCACCCTAGGAAGGGGAAGCGAACAGCCCCAGCATTTT; size: NA; D: NA; J: TRBJ1-5; length: 14; V: TRBV6-6
CDR3: CASSTPGSQETQYF; DNA: TGCGCCAGCAGCACCCCTGGCAGCCAAGAGACCCAGTACTTC; size: NA; D: NA; J: TRBJ2-5; length: 14; V: TRBV5-1
CDR3: CASNGHRAAGEQYF; DNA: TGTGCCAGCAATGGGCACAGGGCAGCCGGGGAGCAGTACTTC; size: NA; D: NA; J: TRBJ2-7; length: 14; V: TRBV28
CDR3: CASTPGEGGRNQPQHF; DNA: TGTGCCAGCACCCCAGGGGAGGGGGGTCGCAATCAGCCCCAGCATTTT; size: NA; D: NA; J: TRBJ1-5; length: 16; V: TRBV12-3/TRBV12-4
CDR3: CASSPPTKETQYF; DNA: TGTGCCAGCTCACCACCGACCAAAGAGACCCAGTACTTC; size: NA; D: NA; J: TRBJ2-5; length: 13; V: TRBV18
CDR3: CSAPDGNGGRDEQFF; DNA: TGCAGTGCTCCGGACGGAAATGGAGGCAGGGATGAGCAGTTCTTC; size: NA; D: NA; J: TRBJ2-1; length: 15; V: TRBV20-1
CDR3: CAIKSSGEKLFF; DNA: TGTGCCATCAAAAGCAGCGGCGAAAAACTGTTTTTT; size: NA; D: NA; J: TRBJ1-4; length: 12; V: TRBV10-3
CDR3: CSVNRGGETQYF; DNA: TGCAGCGTTAATCGGGGTGGGGAGACCCAGTACTTC; size: NA; D: NA; J: TRBJ2-5; length: 12; V: TRBV29-1
CDR3: CATRQRQANEKLFF; DNA: TGTGCCACCCGCCAACGTCAGGCTAATGAAAAACTGTTTTTT; size: NA; D: NA; J: TRBJ1-4; length: 14; V: TRBV28
CDR3: CASRQAGVQETQYF; DNA: TGCGCCAGCAGGCAAGCGGGAGTACAAGAGACCCAGTACTTC; size: NA; D: TRBD2; J: TRBJ2-5; length: 14; V: TRBV5-1
CDR3: CSAKRSSNEKLFF; DNA: TGCAGTGCTAAGCGCAGCTCTAATGAAAAACTGTTTTTT; size: NA; D: NA; J: TRBJ1-4; length: 13; V: TRBV20-1
CDR3: CSVAGQGGNQPQHF; DNA: TGCAGCGTTGCCGGACAGGGGGGCAATCAGCCCCAGCATTTT; size: NA; D: TRBD1; J: TRBJ1-5; length: 14; V: TRBV29-1
CDR3: CSARAGRGANVLTF; DNA: TGCAGTGCTAGAGCCGGTCGCGGGGCCAACGTCCTGACTTTC; size: NA; D: NA; J: TRBJ2-6; length: 14; V: TRBV20-1
CDR3: CASSQDLRTDTQYF; DNA: TGCGCCAGCAGCCAAGATTTGAGGACAGATACGCAGTATTTT; size: NA; D: NA; J: TRBJ2-3; length: 14; V: TRBV4-3
CDR3: CASGTHGETQYF; DNA: TGTGCCAGCGGGACCCACGGAGAGACCCAGTACTTC; size: NA; D: NA; J: TRBJ2-5; length: 12; V: TRBV28
CDR3: CAWSPRVGTQYF; DNA: TGTGCCTGGAGTCCAAGAGTAGGTACGCAGTATTTT; size: NA; D: NA; J: TRBJ2-3; length: 12; V: TRBV30
CDR3: CRPRGLDYNEQFF; DNA: TGCAGGCCAAGAGGCCTAGACTACAATGAGCAGTTCTTC; size: once; D: NA; J: TRBJ2-1; length: 13; V: TRBV20-1
CDR3: CAWSVRYPSYEQYF; DNA: TGTGCCTGGAGTGTAAGATACCCCTCCTACGAGCAGTACTTC; size: few; D: NA; J: TRBJ2-7; length: 14; V: TRBV30
CDR3: CSARSPPGGSMNTEAFF; DNA: TGCAGTGCTAGATCCCCCCCCGGTGGGTCCATGAACACTGAAGCTTTCTTT; size: NA; D: NA; J: TRBJ1-1; length: 17; V: TRBV20-1
CDR3: CASSPGRSTDTQYF; DNA: TGTGCCAGCAGCCCGGGCAGATCCACAGATACGCAGTATTTT; size: NA; D: NA; J: TRBJ2-3; length: 14; V: TRBV7-2
CDR3: CASSSTISNYGYTF; DNA: TGTGCCAGCAGTTCCACCATTAGCAACTATGGCTACACCTTC; size: NA; D: NA; J: TRBJ1-2; length: 14; V: TRBV12-3/TRBV12-4
CDR3: CSAPHLRARSTDTQYF; DNA: TGCAGTGCCCCCCACCTTCGAGCGCGAAGCACAGATACGCAGTATTTT; size: NA; D: NA; J: TRBJ2-3; length: 16; V: TRBV20-1
CDR3: CASSLLGATEAFF; DNA: TGTGCCAGCAGCTTATTGGGGGCCACTGAAGCTTTCTTT; size: NA; D: NA; J: TRBJ1-1; length: 13; V: TRBV7-9
CDR3: CASDPEGSAANTGELFF; DNA: TGCGCCAGCGACCCGGAGGGGTCGGCCGCGAACACCGGGGAGCTGTTTTTT; size: once; D: NA; J: TRBJ2-2; length: 17; V: TRBV5-1
CDR3: CASSSRDKAYGYTF; DNA: TGTGCCAGCAGTTCCCGGGACAAAGCCTATGGCTACACCTTC; size: NA; D: NA; J: TRBJ1-2; length: 14; V: TRBV12-3/TRBV12-4
CDR3: CASRIRGGQLNQPQHF; DNA: TGTGCCAGTAGGATTAGGGGGGGGCAGTTAAATCAGCCCCAGCATTTT; size: once; D: NA; J: TRBJ1-5; length: 16; V: TRBV19
CDR3: CASSSGINQETQYF; DNA: TGTGCCAGCAGTTCCGGGATCAACCAAGAGACCCAGTACTTC; size: once; D: NA; J: TRBJ2-5; length: 14; V: TRBV12-3/TRBV12-4
CDR3: CASSWKGASGPQETQYF; DNA: TGTGCCAGCAGCTGGAAGGGGGCGTCAGGGCCCCAAGAGACCCAGTACTTC; size: NA; D: TRBD1; J: TRBJ2-5; length: 17; V: TRBV5-4
CDR3: CASSPGGVETQYF; DNA: TGTGCCAGCAGCCCCGGGGGGGTAGAGACCCAGTACTTC; size: few; D: TRBD2; J: TRBJ2-5; length: 13; V: TRBV6-5
CDR3: CASSQDRFPAAQTQTGGYTF; DNA: TGCGCCAGCAGCCAAGATCGTTTCCCAGCCGCCCAGACCCAAACAGGGGGCTACACCTTC; size: NA; D: NA; J: TRBJ1-2; length: 20; V: TRBV4-1
CDR3: CASSPRRRFHTEAFF; DNA: TGTGCCAGCTCACCCCGACGGAGATTTCACACTGAAGCTTTCTTT; size: NA; D: NA; J: TRBJ1-1; length: 15; V: TRBV18
CDR3: CSGGLRKETQYF; DNA: TGCAGCGGGGGCTTAAGAAAAGAGACCCAGTACTTC; size: NA; D: NA; J: TRBJ2-5; length: 12; V: TRBV29-1
CDR3: CSATSKDTQYF; DNA: TGCAGTGCTACGTCTAAGGATACGCAGTATTTT; size: NA; D: NA; J: TRBJ2-3; length: 11; V: TRBV20-1
CDR3: CASSYAGDIEQYF; DNA: TGTGCCAGCAGTTACGCAGGGGATATCGAGCAGTACTTC; size: NA; D: NA; J: TRBJ2-7; length: 13; V: TRBV6-2/TRBV6-3
CDR3: CASSAGVVGNIQYF; DNA: TGTGCCAGCAGCGCGGGAGTAGTCGGAAACATTCAGTACTTC; size: NA; D: TRBD2; J: TRBJ2-4; length: 14; V: TRBV7-8
CDR3: CASSLVRGARTEAFF; DNA: TGTGCCAGCAGCTTAGTACGGGGGGCGCGGACTGAAGCTTTCTTT; size: NA; D: NA; J: TRBJ1-1; length: 15; V: TRBV11-2
CDR3: CASSSPTATYEQYF; DNA: TGTGCCAGCAGCAGCCCGACCGCAACCTACGAGCAGTACTTC; size: NA; D: NA; J: TRBJ2-7; length: 14; V: TRBV7-9
CDR3: CAISIQGYSSYNEQFF; DNA: TGTGCCATCAGTATCCAGGGTTACAGCTCCTACAATGAGCAGTTCTTC; size: NA; D: NA; J: TRBJ2-1; length: 16; V: TRBV10-3
CDR3: CASSSWGLTGQGTEAFF; DNA: TGTGCCAGCAGCTCCTGGGGGCTGACAGGGCAGGGCACTGAAGCTTTCTTT; size: NA; D: TRBD1; J: TRBJ1-1; length: 17; V: TRBV5-6
CDR3: CASSPSGTDYGYTF; DNA: TGTGCCAGCAGCCCTTCCGGGACGGACTATGGCTACACCTTC; size: NA; D: NA; J: TRBJ1-2; length: 14; V: TRBV3-1
CDR3: CASSLAWGRTGELFF; DNA: TGCGCCAGCAGCTTGGCCTGGGGGCGGACCGGGGAGCTGTTTTTT; size: NA; D: NA; J: TRBJ2-2; length: 15; V: TRBV5-1
CDR3: CASSQVWQGRSYEQYF; DNA: TGTGCCAGCAGCCAAGTTTGGCAGGGGAGGTCCTACGAGCAGTACTTC; size: NA; D: NA; J: TRBJ2-7; length: 16; V: TRBV14
CDR3: CASSFGLAASSDEQFF; DNA: TGTGCCAGCAGTTTTGGACTAGCGGCCTCAAGCGATGAGCAGTTCTTC; size: NA; D: TRBD2; J: TRBJ2-1; length: 16; V: TRBV11-1
CDR3: CASSPHRDQPQHF; DNA: TGTGCCAGCAGTCCTCACAGGGATCAGCCCCAGCATTTT; size: NA; D: NA; J: TRBJ1-5; length: 13; V: TRBV12-3/TRBV12-4
CDR3: CAWSGQGAKNIQYF; DNA: TGTGCCTGGAGTGGACAGGGAGCCAAAAACATTCAGTACTTC; size: NA; D: TRBD1; J: TRBJ2-4; length: 14; V: TRBV30
CDR3: CATSGGQGKPEAFF; DNA: TGTGCCACCAGCGGGGGACAGGGTAAACCTGAAGCTTTCTTT; size: once; D: TRBD1; J: TRBJ1-1; length: 14; V: TRBV15
CDR3: CASSLGQGGSYEQYF; DNA: TGTGCCAGCAGTTTGGGACAGGGGGGTTCCTACGAGCAGTACTTC; size: NA; D: TRBD1; J: TRBJ2-7; length: 15; V: TRBV6-6
CDR3: CASSQMDQPQHF; DNA: TGTGCCAGCAGCCAAATGGATCAGCCCCAGCATTTT; size: NA; D: NA; J: TRBJ1-5; length: 12; V: TRBV16
CDR3: CASSDPNGQGGSDTQYF; DNA: TGTGCCAGCAGTGACCCCAACGGACAGGGGGGGTCAGATACGCAGTATTTT; size: NA; D: TRBD1; J: TRBJ2-3; length: 17; V: TRBV25-1
CDR3: CSARREGPGTDTQYF; DNA: TGCAGTGCTAGGCGGGAGGGCCCCGGCACAGATACGCAGTATTTT; size: NA; D: TRBD2; J: TRBJ2-3; length: 15; V: TRBV20-1
CDR3: CASSNRGGNQPQHF; DNA: TGTGCCAGCAGTAACCGGGGTGGCAATCAGCCCCAGCATTTT; size: NA; D: NA; J: TRBJ1-5; length: 14; V: TRBV28